This TCR beta chain was sequenced for a study of cytomegalovirus exposure and HLA in healthy donors. The PCR had 60 Vbeta and 13 Jbeta primers. Repertoires were generated with immunoSEQ multiplex PCR, while TCRdb's copy carries only in-frame clones and drops some. The table includes about 190,000 clones, 80% detected once. The table lists this clone with a count of one. Its matching antigen is unknown. The CDR3 has 16 amino acids. V lost 5 bases and J 4 bases, leaving 20 bases between the germline ends. From germline, CDR1 is LNHDA and CDR2 SQIVND (reference sequence). Study observations and caveats: As confirmed in vitro, a few CMV-associated chains were specific for CMV antigens. In a later analysis, most CMV-associated TCR beta chains appeared HLA-restricted.

Sequenced: PBMCs. This sequence joins TRBV19 and TRBJ1-2, with D possibly being TRBD1 (6 bases). This receptor was taken from a boy aged 5-17 years in good health and CMV-seronegative. CDR3 coding DNA: TGTGCCAGTAGTCAGTACCTAAGGGACACTCTCTATGGCTACACCTTC. Protein sequence: CASSQYLRDTLYGYTF.